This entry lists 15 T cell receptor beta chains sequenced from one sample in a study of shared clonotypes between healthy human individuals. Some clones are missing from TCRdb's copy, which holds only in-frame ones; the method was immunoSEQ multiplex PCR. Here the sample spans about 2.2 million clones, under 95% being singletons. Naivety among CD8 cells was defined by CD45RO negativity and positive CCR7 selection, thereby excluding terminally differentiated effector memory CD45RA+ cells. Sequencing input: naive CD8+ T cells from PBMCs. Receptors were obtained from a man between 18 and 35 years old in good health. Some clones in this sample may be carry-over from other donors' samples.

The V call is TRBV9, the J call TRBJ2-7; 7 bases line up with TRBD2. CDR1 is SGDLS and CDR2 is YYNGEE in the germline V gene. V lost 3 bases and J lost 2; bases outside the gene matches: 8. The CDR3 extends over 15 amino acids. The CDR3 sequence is CASSASGIGTYEQYF. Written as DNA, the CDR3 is TGTGCCAGCAGCGCGAGCGGGATAGGGACCTACGAGCAGTACTTC.

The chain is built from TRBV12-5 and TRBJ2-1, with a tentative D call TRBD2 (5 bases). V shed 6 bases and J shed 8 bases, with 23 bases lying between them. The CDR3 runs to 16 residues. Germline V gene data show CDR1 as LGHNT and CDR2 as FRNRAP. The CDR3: CASGRLGSTPSDEQFF. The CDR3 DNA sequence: TGTGCTAGTGGCCGCCTGGGGAGTACTCCAAGCGATGAGCAGTTCTTC.

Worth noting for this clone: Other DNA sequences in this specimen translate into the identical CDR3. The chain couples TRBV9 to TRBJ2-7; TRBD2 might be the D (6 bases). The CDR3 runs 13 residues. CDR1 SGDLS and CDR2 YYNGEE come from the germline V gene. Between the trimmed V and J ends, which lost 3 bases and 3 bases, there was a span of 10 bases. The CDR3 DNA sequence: TGTGCCAGCAGCGCCGGGGGAAGCTACGAGCAGTACTTC. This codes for CASSAGGSYEQYF. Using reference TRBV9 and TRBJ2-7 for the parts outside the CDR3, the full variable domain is DSGVTQTPKHLITATGQRVTLRCSPRSGDLSVYWYQQSLDQGLQFLIQYYNGEERAKGNILERFSAQQFPDLHSELNLSSLELGDSALYFCASSAGGSYEQYFGPGTRLTVT.

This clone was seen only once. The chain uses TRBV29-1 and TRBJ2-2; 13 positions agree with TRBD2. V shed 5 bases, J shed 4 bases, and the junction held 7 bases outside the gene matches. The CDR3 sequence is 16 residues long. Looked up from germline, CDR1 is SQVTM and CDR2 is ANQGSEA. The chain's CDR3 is CSVLGLAGVVTGELFF. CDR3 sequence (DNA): TGCAGCGTTCTCGGACTAGCGGGAGTGGTCACCGGGGAGCTGTTTTTT.

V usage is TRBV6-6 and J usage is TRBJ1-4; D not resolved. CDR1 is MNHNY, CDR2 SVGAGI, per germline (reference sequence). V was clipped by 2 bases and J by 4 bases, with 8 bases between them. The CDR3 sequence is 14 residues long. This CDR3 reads CASSYHAVNEKLFF. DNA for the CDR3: TGTGCCAGCAGTTACCACGCGGTTAATGAAAAACTGTTTTTT.

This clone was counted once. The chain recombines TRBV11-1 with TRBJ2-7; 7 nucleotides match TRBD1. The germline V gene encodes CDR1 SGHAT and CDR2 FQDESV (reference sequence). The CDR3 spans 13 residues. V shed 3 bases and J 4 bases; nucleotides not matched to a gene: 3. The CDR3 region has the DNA TGTGCCAGCAGCTTGGGACAGCTTTACGAGCAGTACTTC. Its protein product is CASSLGQLYEQYF.

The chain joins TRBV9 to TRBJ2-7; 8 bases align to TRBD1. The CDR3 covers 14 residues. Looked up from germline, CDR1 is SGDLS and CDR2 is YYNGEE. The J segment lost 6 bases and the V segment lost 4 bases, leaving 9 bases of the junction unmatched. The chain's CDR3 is CASSPDREVGEQYF. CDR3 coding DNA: TGTGCCAGCAGCCCGGACAGGGAAGTAGGCGAGCAGTACTTC.

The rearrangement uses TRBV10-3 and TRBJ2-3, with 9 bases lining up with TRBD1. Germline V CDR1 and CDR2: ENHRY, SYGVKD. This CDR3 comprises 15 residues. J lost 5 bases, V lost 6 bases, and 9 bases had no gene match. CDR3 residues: CAIRDPGQGRDTQYF. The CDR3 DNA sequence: TGTGCCATCAGAGATCCGGGACAGGGCAGAGATACGCAGTATTTT.

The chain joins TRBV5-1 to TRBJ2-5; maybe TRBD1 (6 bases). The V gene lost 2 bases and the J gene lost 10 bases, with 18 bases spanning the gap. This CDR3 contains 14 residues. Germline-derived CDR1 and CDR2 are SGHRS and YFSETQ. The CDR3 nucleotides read TGCGCCAGCAGCTTCCGGGACACCCTCGAAAACCAGTACTTC. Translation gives CASSFRDTLENQYF.

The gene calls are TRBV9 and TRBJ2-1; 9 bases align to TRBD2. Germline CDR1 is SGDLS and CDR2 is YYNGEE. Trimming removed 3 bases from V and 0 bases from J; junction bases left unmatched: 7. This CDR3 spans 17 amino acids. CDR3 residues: CASSGSVSGSSYNEQFF. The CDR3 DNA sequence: TGTGCCAGCAGCGGATCCGTTAGCGGGAGCTCCTACAATGAGCAGTTCTTC.

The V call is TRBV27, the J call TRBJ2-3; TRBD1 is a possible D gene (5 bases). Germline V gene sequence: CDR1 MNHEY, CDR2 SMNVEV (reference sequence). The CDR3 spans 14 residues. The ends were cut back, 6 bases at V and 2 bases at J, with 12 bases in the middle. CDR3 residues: CASRIRATTDTQYF. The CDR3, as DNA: TGTGCCAGCAGGATCAGGGCGACCACAGATACGCAGTATTTT.

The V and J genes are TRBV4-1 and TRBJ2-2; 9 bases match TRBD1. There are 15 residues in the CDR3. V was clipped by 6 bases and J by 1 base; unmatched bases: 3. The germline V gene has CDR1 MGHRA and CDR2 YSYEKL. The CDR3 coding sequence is TGCGCCAGCAGGCAGGACAGGGGGAACACCGGGGAGCTGTTTTTT. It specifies CASRQDRGNTGELFF.

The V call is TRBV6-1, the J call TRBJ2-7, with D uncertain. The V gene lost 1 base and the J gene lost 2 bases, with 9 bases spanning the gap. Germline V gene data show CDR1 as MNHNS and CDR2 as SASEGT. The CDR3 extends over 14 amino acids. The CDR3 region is CASSEGGEPYEQYF. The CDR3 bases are TGTGCCAGCAGTGAAGGAGGAGAGCCCTACGAGCAGTACTTC.

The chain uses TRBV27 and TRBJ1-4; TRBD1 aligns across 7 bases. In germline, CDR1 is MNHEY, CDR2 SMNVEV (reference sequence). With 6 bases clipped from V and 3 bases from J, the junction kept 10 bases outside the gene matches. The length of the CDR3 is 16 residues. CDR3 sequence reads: CASRISGGAANEKLFF. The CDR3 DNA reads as TGTGCCAGCAGAATATCAGGGGGTGCAGCTAATGAAAAACTGTTTTTT.

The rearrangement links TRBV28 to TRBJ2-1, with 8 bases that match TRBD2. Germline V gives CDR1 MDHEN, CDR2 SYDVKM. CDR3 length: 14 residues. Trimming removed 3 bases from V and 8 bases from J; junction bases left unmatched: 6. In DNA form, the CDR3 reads TGTGCCAGCAGTTTCGGGGGGGCCTGGGATGAGCAGTTCTTC. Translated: CASSFGGAWDEQFF. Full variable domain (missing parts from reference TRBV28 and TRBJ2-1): DVKVTQSSRYLVKRTGEKVFLECVQDMDHENMFWYRQDPGLGLRLIYFSYDVKMKEKGDIPEGYSVSREKKERFSLILESASTNQTSMYLCASSFGGAWDEQFFGPGTRLTVL.